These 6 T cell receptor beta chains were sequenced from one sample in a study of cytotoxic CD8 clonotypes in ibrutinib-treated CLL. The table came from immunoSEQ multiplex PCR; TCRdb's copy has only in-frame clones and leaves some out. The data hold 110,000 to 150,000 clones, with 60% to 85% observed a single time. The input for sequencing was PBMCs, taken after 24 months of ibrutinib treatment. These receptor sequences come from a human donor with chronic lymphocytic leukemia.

CDR3: CAWGKWEAGELFF. Written as DNA, the CDR3 is TGTGCCTGGGGAAAATGGGAGGCCGGGGAGCTGTTTTTT. The rearrangement joins TRBV30 to TRBJ2-2; perhaps TRBD2 as D (6 bases). CDR3 length equals 13 residues. Germline V gene data show CDR1 as GTSNPN and CDR2 as SVGIG (reference sequence). Trimming cost V 5 bases and J 6 bases, with 13 bases left between them.

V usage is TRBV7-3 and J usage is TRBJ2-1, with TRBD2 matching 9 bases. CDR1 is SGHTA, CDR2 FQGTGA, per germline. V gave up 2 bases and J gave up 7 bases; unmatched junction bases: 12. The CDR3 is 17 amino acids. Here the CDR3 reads CASSLGATSGSGNEQFF. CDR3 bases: TGTGCCAGCAGCTTAGGGGCCACTAGCGGGTCAGGAAATGAGCAGTTCTTC.

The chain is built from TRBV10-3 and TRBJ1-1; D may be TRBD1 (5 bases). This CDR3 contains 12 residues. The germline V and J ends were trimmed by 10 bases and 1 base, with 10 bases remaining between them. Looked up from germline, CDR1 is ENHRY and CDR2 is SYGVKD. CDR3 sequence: CATGTANTEAFF. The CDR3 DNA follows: TGTGCCACCGGGACGGCGAACACTGAAGCTTTCTTT.

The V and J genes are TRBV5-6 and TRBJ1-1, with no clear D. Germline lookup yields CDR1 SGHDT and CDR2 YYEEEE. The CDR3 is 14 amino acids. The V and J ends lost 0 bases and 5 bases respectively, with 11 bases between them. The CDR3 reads CASSLGAIGTEAFF. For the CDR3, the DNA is TGTGCCAGCAGCTTGGGGGCGATCGGGACTGAAGCTTTCTTT.

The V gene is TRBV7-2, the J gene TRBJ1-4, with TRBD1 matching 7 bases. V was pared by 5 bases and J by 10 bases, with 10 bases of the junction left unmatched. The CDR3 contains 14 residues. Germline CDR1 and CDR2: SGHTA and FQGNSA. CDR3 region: CASSPRQGRGKLFF. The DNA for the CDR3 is TGTGCCAGCAGCCCCAGACAGGGAAGGGGAAAACTGTTTTTT.

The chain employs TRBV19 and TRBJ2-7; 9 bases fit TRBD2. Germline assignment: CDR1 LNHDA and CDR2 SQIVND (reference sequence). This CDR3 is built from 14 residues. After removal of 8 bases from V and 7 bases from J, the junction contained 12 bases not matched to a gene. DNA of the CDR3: TGTGCCAGTCGGGACGGAGCGGGGGGCGGGGAGCAGTACTTC. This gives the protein CASRDGAGGGEQYF.